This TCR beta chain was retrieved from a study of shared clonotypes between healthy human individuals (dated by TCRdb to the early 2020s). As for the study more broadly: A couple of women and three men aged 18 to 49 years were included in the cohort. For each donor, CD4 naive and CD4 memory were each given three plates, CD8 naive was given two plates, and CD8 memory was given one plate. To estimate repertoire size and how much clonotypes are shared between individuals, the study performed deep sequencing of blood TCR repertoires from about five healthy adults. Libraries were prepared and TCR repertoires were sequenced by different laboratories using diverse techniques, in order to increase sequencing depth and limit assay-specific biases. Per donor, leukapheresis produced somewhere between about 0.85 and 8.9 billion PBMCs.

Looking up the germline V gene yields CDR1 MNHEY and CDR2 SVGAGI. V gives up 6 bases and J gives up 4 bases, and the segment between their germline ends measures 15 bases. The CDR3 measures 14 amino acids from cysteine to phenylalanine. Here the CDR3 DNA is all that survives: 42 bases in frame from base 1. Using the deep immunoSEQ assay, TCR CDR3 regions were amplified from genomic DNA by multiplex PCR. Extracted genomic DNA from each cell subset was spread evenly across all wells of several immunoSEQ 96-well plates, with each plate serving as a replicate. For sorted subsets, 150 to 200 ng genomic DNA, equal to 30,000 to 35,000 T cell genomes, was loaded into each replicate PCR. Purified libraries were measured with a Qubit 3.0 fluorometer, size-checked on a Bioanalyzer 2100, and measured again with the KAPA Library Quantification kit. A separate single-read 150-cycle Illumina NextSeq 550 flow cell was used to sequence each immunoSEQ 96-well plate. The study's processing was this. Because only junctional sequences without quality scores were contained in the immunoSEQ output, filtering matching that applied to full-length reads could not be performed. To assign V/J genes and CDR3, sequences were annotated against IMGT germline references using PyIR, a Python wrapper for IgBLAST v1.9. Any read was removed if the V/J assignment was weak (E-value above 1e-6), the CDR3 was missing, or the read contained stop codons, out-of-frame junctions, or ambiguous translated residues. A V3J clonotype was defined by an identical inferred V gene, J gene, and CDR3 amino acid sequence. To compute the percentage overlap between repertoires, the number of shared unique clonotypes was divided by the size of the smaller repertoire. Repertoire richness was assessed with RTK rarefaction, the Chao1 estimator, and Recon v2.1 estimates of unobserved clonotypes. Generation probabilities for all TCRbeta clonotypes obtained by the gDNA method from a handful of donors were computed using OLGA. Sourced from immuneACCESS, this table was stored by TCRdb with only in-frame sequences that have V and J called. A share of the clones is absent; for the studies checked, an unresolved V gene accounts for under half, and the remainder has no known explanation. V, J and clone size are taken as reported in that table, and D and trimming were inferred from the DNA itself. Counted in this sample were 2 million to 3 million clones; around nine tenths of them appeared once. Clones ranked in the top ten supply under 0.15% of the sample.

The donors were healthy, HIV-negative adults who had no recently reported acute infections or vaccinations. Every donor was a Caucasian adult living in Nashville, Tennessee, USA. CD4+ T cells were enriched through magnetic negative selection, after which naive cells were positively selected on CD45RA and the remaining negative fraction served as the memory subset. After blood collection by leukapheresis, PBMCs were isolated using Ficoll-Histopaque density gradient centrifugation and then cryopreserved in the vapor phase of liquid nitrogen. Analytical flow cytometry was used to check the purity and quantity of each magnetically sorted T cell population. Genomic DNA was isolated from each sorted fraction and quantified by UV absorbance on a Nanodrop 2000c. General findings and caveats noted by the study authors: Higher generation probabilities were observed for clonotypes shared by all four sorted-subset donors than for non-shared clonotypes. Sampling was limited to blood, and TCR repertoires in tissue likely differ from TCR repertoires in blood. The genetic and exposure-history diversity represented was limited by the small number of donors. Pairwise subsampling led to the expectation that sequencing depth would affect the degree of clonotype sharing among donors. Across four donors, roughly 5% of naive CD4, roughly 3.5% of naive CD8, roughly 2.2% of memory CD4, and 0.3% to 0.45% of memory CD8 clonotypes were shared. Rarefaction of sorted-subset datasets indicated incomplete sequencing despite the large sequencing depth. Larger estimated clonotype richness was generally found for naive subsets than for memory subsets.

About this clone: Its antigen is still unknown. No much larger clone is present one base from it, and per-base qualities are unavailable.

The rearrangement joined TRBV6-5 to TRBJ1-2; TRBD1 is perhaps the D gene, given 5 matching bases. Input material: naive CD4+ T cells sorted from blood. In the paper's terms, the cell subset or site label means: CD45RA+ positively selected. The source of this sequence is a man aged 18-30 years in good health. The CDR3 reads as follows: CASRGHPGGYGYTF. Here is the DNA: TGTGCCAGCAGAGGACACCCGGGCGGCTATGGCTACACCTTC.